At least ten counts were recorded for the clone carrying this T cell receptor beta chain. The antigen remains undetermined. The sample originates from a study of metastatic and nonmetastatic thyroid tumors. Study overall: A comparison of repertoires was made across blood and tumor or nodule tissue from malignant and benign thyroid patients. Study-level points and caveats: Reportedly, malignant thyroid tumors had significantly higher TCR beta diversity than benign nodules, in blood and tumor.

V was cut by 1 base and J by 1 base, with 7 bases left in between. Per the germline V gene, CDR1 is LGHDT and CDR2 is YNNKEL (reference sequence). The CDR3 is 14 residues long. Per the original methods: The authors used CDR3 differences across clinicopathological groups to build a distant-metastasis classifier for papillary thyroid cancer. MiXCR reprocessed the PCR reads for TCRdb. These V and J calls originate from TCRdb's pipeline instead of the authors' own analysis. The sample yields 15,000 or so clones, 9.5% to 15% seen once. All patients were treatment-naive before thyroid surgery. V is TRBV3-1 and J is TRBJ1-1; D gene ambiguous. Sequenced sample: blood. The receptor comes from a female donor with papillary thyroid cancer or a benign thyroid nodule (not recorded which). Some clones in this sample may be carry-over from other donors' samples. The CDR3 nucleotides are TGTGCCAGCAGCCAAGTATGGGGGAACACTGAAGCTTTCTTT. Its protein product is CASSQVWGNTEAFF.